Included here is one T cell receptor beta chain sequence, with context. Its target is unknown. RNA transcripts were the source from which TCR beta CDR3 regions were amplified. Second-round multiplex PCR came after a first-round RT-PCR that employed HTBI primers. TCRdb reanalysed the multiplex PCR reads using MiXCR and keeps one entry per CDR3 protein. The sample lists over a million distinct CDR3 sequences, 35% to 40% seen once, with 11% in the top ten. The sample originates from a study of Graves' ophthalmopathy and Graves' hyperthyroidism. Findings and limits, study-wide: Appearing in blood as well were most expanded thyroid clonotypes above 0.001 frequency.

V was trimmed by 3 bases and J by 5 bases, leaving 11 bases between them. Per the germline V gene, CDR1 is GTSNPN and CDR2 is SVGIG (reference sequence). The CDR3 sequence is 12 residues long. This chain uses TRBV30 with TRBJ2-7; D might be TRBD1 (6 bases). Material for sequencing was peripheral blood or thyroid tissue (not recorded which). The TCR originated in an adult man with Graves' hyperthyroidism. The CDR3 DNA reads TGTGCCTGGAGGGAACAGGGCCACGAGCAGTACTTC. It is translated as CAWREQGHEQYF.